This TCR beta chain stems from a study of CD8 T cells in Susac syndrome. The authors sequenced TCR beta from blood CD8+ and CD4+ T cells. An amount of RNA that ranged from about 0.45 to 1 ug was reverse transcribed with random hexamers. In TCRdb, the immunoSEQ multiplex PCR reads were re-called with MiXCR into one record per CDR3 protein. The sample consists of over 300,000 distinct CDR3 sequences, just over 90% of them appearing once. The CDR3 covers 15 residues. V dropped 2 bases and J dropped 5; count of bases not matched to a gene: 7. CDR1 is MNHEY, CDR2 SVGEGT, per germline. Material: CD4+ T cells from PBMCs. The source is a human donor with multiple sclerosis. The chain has TRBV6-2 or TRBV6-3 and TRBJ2-3; TRBD2 agrees at 7 bases. CDR3: CASSYPRDYRDTQYF. CDR3 nucleotide sequence: TGTGCCAGCAGTTACCCGAGGGACTATCGAGATACGCAGTATTTT.